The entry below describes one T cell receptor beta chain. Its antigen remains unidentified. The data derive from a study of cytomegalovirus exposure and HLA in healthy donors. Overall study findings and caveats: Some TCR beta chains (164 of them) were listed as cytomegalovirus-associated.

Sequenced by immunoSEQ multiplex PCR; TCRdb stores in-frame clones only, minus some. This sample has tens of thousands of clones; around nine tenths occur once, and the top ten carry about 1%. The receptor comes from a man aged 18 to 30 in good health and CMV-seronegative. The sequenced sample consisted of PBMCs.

CDR3 nucleotide sequence: TGTGCCAGCAGTGCCCTAGTCGAGGGTGGCACCGGGGAGCTGTTTTTT. Translated: CASSALVEGGTGELFF. V and J are TRBV28 and TRBJ2-2; a weak D match, TRBD2 (5 bases). The germline V gene encodes CDR1 MDHEN and CDR2 SYDVKM. The CDR3 totals 16 residues. V lost 5 bases, J lost 4 bases, and 17 bases lay in between.